The entry below describes one T cell receptor beta chain. Its antigen is as yet unknown. The repertoire was sequenced with immunoSEQ multiplex PCR; TCRdb's copy has only in-frame clones and lacks some. Among 67,000 or so clones listed, 80% to 85% were seen once. This sample stems from a study of T cell responses to AZD1222 COVID-19 vaccine. Study outcomes and limitations: Donors were mostly white British, more females; clonal diversity possibly underestimated.

From germline, CDR1 is LGHNA and CDR2 YNFKEQ. Trimming removed 1 base at V and 4 bases at J, with 14 bases between. The CDR3 length is 16 residues. The chain carries TRBV4-2 and TRBJ1-5; D remains unclear. This receptor was identified in an adult in good health. This sample comprised peripheral blood, obtained on day 0 of AZD1222 vaccination. The DNA of the CDR3 is TGTGCCAGCAGCCAAGCAGCGGAAGGTGGTAATCAGCCCCAGCATTTT. This sequence encodes CASSQAAEGGNQPQHF.